This T cell receptor beta chain was found in a study of blood T cells in healthy people across ages. Study-wide results and caveats: There was no known CMV status for donors, so expanded clonotype changes were possibly confounded.

Through a sample-barcoded 5' primer and a J-beta primer mix, a second PCR was run for about 6 to 11 cycles. One entry per CDR3 protein results from TCRdb running MiXCR on the 5' RACE reads. The sample lists around 1,500,000 distinct CDR3 sequences, 28% occurring once. This CDR3 contains 12 residues. In germline, CDR1 is SQVTM, CDR2 ANQGSEA. V was clipped by 7 bases and J by 4 bases; unmatched bases: 2. To note about this clonotype: Antigen: not known.

Sequencing was carried out using blood. This chain links TRBV29-1 with TRBJ2-2; 8 nucleotides match TRBD1. This TCR was recovered from a woman aged 30 to 39 in good health. The CDR3 spells CSGRGPTGELFF. CDR3 in DNA: TGCAGCGGCAGGGGGCCCACCGGGGAGCTGTTTTTT.